This T cell receptor beta chain was retrieved from a study of T cell responses to AZD1222 COVID-19 vaccine. Overall study results and limits: Repertoires in all cases were sampled only once the peak T cell response had passed. Donors were mostly white British, more females; clonal diversity possibly underestimated.

This CDR3 has 15 residues. Germline V gives CDR1 SGHNT, CDR2 YYREEE (reference sequence). Trimming took 1 base from V and 4 from J; bases not matched to a gene: 6. The protocol was immunoSEQ multiplex PCR, while the TCRdb copy is restricted to in-frame clones and leaves out a portion. The profile shows approximately 180,000 clones, over 80% of them singletons. Regarding this clone: Its antigen is unidentified.

This rearrangement joins TRBV5-4 to TRBJ2-7, with 9 bases fitting TRBD1. The specimen comprised peripheral blood, sampled 28 days after the second dose of the MenACWY control vaccine. This receptor was taken from an adult who received the MenACWY meningococcal vaccine as a control. The CDR3 coding sequence is TGTGCCAGCAGCTTGATCGACAGGGGGGCATACGAGCAGTACTTC. Encoded protein: CASSLIDRGAYEQYF.